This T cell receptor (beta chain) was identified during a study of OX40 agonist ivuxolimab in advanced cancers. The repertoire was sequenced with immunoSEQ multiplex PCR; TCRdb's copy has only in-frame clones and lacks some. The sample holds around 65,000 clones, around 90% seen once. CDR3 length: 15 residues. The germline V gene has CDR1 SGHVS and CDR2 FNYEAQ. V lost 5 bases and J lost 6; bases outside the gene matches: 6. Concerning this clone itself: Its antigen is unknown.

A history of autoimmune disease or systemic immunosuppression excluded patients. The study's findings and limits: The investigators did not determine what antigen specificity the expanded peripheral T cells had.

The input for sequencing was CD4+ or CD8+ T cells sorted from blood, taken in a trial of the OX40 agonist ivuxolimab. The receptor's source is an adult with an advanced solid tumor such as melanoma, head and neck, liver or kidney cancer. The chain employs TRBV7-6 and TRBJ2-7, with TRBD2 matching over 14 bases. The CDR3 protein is CASSGRGLAGGEQYF. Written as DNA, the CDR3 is TGTGCCAGCAGCGGCAGAGGACTAGCGGGAGGCGAGCAGTACTTC.